Listed here are 29 T cell receptor beta chains from one sample, sequenced in a study of cytomegalovirus exposure and HLA in healthy donors. 13 Jbeta primers and 60 Vbeta primers were used for the PCR. The data were produced by immunoSEQ multiplex PCR, yet TCRdb's version contains in-frame clones alone and is incomplete. The profile shows 95,000 to 150,000 clones, about 60% of them singletons. The sequenced sample was PBMCs. The receptors come from a man aged 35-49 years in good health and CMV-seropositive.

V gene TRBV10-3 combines with J gene TRBJ2-5; tentative D call: TRBD2 (6 bases). The better agreement between TRBJ2-7 and the DNA end casts doubt on the J call. Germline values: CDR1 ENHRY, CDR2 SYGVKD. This CDR3 spans 16 amino acids. CDR3 protein: CAISEAGAGGSYEQYF. CDR3 sequence (DNA): TGTGCCATCAGTGAAGCCGGGGCCGGGGGTTCCTACGAGCAGTACTTC.

In its sample, this clone was seen a few times. The rearrangement joins TRBV29-1 to TRBJ2-7, with 7 bases identical to TRBD1. Per germline, CDR1 SQVTM and CDR2 ANQGSEA. Trimming took 3 bases from V and 6 from J; bases not matched to a gene: 5. This CDR3 spans 12 amino acids. CDR3 nucleotide sequence: TGCAGCGTTGAGACAGGGAAAGGCGAGCAGTACTTC. This sequence encodes CSVETGKGEQYF.

The chain employs TRBV7-8 and TRBJ1-5; 7 positions match TRBD1. V lost 5 bases to trimming and J lost 0 bases; unmatched junction nucleotides: 16. Germline values: CDR1 SGHVS, CDR2 FQNEAQ. This CDR3 region has 19 residues. As DNA, the CDR3 is TGTGCCAGCAGCACAGTCCCCGGGACAGCCAGTTTTAGCAATCAGCCCCAGCATTTT. This encodes CASSTVPGTASFSNQPQHF.

This chain connects TRBV5-1 to TRBJ2-3, with a possible D match to TRBD2 (6 bases). Germline V gene sequence: CDR1 SGHRS, CDR2 YFSETQ. V shed 2 bases and J shed 2 bases, with 12 bases lying between them. The CDR3 covers 15 residues. The CDR3 bases are TGCGCCAGCAGCTTATCTAGCGATACCACAGATACGCAGTATTTT. Translated, it gives CASSLSSDTTDTQYF.

This clone was found a few times. This rearrangement joins TRBV6-5 to TRBJ1-5; unclear D gene. Trimming cost V 4 bases and J 5 bases, with 12 bases left between them. This CDR3 spans 14 amino acids. Per the germline V gene, CDR1 is MNHEY and CDR2 is SVGAGI. The DNA for the CDR3 is TGTGCCAGCAGTTTACGGTGGAGGGATCAGCCCCAGCATTTT. It yields the protein CASSLRWRDQPQHF.

V gene TRBV7-2 combines with J gene TRBJ2-3, with 7 bases aligning to TRBD2. Germline V lookup: CDR1 SGHTA, CDR2 FQGNSA. The V and J ends lost 5 bases and 4 bases, in that order; junction bases with no gene match: 15. This CDR3 is built from 17 residues. The CDR3 sequence: CASSLGRDYFPPDTQYF. DNA for the CDR3: TGTGCCAGCAGCCTCGGCCGGGACTACTTCCCTCCAGATACGCAGTATTTT.

This clone has only a few counts. The chain uses TRBV29-1 and TRBJ2-5, with D perhaps TRBD2 (6 bases). The V gene lost 3 bases and the J gene lost 0 bases, with 8 bases spanning the gap. The CDR3 is made up of 13 amino acids. Germline V gives CDR1 SQVTM, CDR2 ANQGSEA. The CDR3 sequence: CSVERGYQETQYF. The DNA of the CDR3 is TGCAGCGTTGAGCGGGGCTACCAAGAGACCCAGTACTTC.

The chain links TRBV18 to TRBJ2-5, with 9 positions matching TRBD2. The germline gives CDR1 KGHSH, CDR2 LQKENI. This CDR3 is built from 16 residues. The J segment lost 5 bases and the V segment lost 4 bases, leaving 11 bases of the junction unmatched. Written as DNA, the CDR3 is TGTGCCAGCTCACAAAATAGCGGGAGCATACCGGAGACCCAGTACTTC. Protein sequence: CASSQNSGSIPETQYF. Looking up the rest from reference TRBV18 and TRBJ2-5 gives the full variable domain: NAGVMQNPRHLVRRRGQEARLRCSPMKGHSHVYWYRQLPEEGLKFMVYLQKENIIDESGMPKERFSAEFPKEGPSILRIQQVVRGDSAAYFCASSQNSGSIPETQYFGPGTRLLVL.

This clone turned up a few times. The J gene is TRBJ1-1, the V gene TRBV27; 8 bases map to TRBD1. V lost 3 bases, J lost 2 bases, and 5 bases stayed unmatched. The CDR3 is 15 amino acids. CDR1 MNHEY and CDR2 SMNVEV come from the germline V gene (reference sequence). CDR3 DNA: TGTGCCAGCAGTTTTAGGGACAGGAGAAACACTGAAGCTTTCTTT. Translation gives CASSFRDRRNTEAFF.

Note on this clone: An end of the junction does not agree with germline; a read error may underlie this. The chain uses TRBV7-7 and TRBJ2-1; 13 bases map to TRBD2. The CDR3 is made up of 15 amino acids. Germline CDR1 is SSHAT and CDR2 is FNYEAQ (reference sequence). This chain's CDR3 is CASSRTSGSVQEQFF. CDR3 bases: TGTGCTAGCAGCCGGACTAGCGGGAGTGTTCAGGAGCAGTTCTTC.

The gene calls are TRBV18 and TRBJ2-7; TRBD2 aligns across 14 bases. The CDR3 totals 15 residues. Germline V gene data show CDR1 as KGHSH and CDR2 as LQKENI. V gave up 0 bases and J gave up 5 bases; unmatched junction bases: 0. In DNA form, the CDR3 reads TGTGCCAGCTCACCACCGGGACTAGCGGGAGACGAGCAGTACTTC. Protein: CASSPPGLAGDEQYF.

DNA of the CDR3: TGTGCCAGCAGGCAGAATACAGGGGGCCATCAGCCCCAGCATTTT. It is translated as CASRQNTGGHQPQHF. The chain couples TRBV27 to TRBJ1-5, with 9 bases identical to TRBD1. CDR3 length: 15 residues. Germline V lookup: CDR1 MNHEY, CDR2 SMNVEV (reference sequence). V shed 6 bases, J shed 5 bases, and the junction held 8 bases outside the gene matches.

The chain has TRBV9 and TRBJ2-1; D is unresolved. Trimming pared 3 bases from V and 8 bases from J, leaving 21 bases between. This CDR3 comprises 16 residues. Per germline, CDR1 SGDLS and CDR2 YYNGEE. CDR3 sequence reads: CASSAPVARHTDEQFF. CDR3 nucleotide sequence: TGTGCCAGCAGCGCTCCGGTGGCCCGACACACCGATGAGCAGTTCTTC.

V gene TRBV28 combines with J gene TRBJ1-5; D perhaps matches TRBD1 (6 bases). Germline CDR1 MDHEN, CDR2 SYDVKM. The CDR3 is 14 amino acids. V was pared by 5 bases and J by 5 bases, with 13 bases between. This CDR3 reads CASSIEGDYQPQHF. The CDR3, as DNA: TGTGCCAGCAGTATTGAGGGGGATTATCAGCCCCAGCATTTT.

This clone was picked up a small number of times. The J gene is TRBJ2-7, the V gene TRBV28; D might be TRBD2 (6 bases). V was cut by 5 bases and J by 1 base, with 12 bases left in between. Looked up from germline, CDR1 is MDHEN and CDR2 is SYDVKM. CDR3 length: 14 amino acids. This CDR3 is CASSITGTSYEQYF. Here the CDR3 DNA reads TGTGCCAGCAGTATAACCGGGACTTCCTACGAGCAGTACTTC.

The chain links TRBV6-5 to TRBJ1-5; D gene ambiguous. The V end lost 3 bases, the J end lost 0 bases, and 3 bases lay between the germline ends. The CDR3 loop spans 13 amino acids. Looked up from germline, CDR1 is MNHEY and CDR2 is SVGAGI. The CDR3 region has the DNA TGTGCCAGCAGTTATAATAGCAATCAGCCCCAGCATTTT. Its protein product is CASSYNSNQPQHF.

The genes are TRBV5-4 and TRBJ2-5, with a tentative D call TRBD2 (5 bases). The J call is doubtful: the DNA matches TRBJ2-7 better. Looked up from germline, CDR1 is SGHNT and CDR2 is YYREEE (reference sequence). The CDR3 is 14 residues long. The CDR3 DNA is TGTGCCAGCAGCCCAAGCGGTCTCTCCTACGAGCAGTACTTC. Amino acid sequence: CASSPSGLSYEQYF.

The V and J genes are TRBV7-2 and TRBJ1-1; D remains unclear. The CDR3 contains 13 residues. Germline assignment: CDR1 SGHTA and CDR2 FQGNSA. V shed 1 base and J shed 8 bases, with 11 bases lying between them. The DNA of the CDR3 is TGTGCCAGCAGCTTAGTCCGGTCTCGGGAAGCTTTCTTT. This translates into CASSLVRSREAFF.

The V and J genes are TRBV7-9 and TRBJ2-1; TRBD2 agrees at 9 bases. The CDR3 consists of 15 residues. J gave up 7 bases and V 1 base, and 5 bases lay outside the gene matches. Germline CDR1 is SEHNR and CDR2 is FQNEAQ (reference sequence). CDR3 nucleotides: TGTGCCAGCAGCTTAGTTGCGGGAGGGCCAAATGAGCAGTTCTTC. Translated, it gives CASSLVAGGPNEQFF.

V and J are TRBV30 and TRBJ1-4; 8 nucleotides align to TRBD1. This CDR3 has 15 amino acids. Germline-derived CDR1 and CDR2 are GTSNPN and SVGIG (reference sequence). J was trimmed by 5 bases and V by 2 bases; bases with no gene match: 7. The CDR3 here is CAWSMAGGRNEKLFF. The CDR3 bases are TGTGCCTGGAGTATGGCAGGGGGCAGAAATGAAAAACTGTTTTTT.

The V gene is TRBV16, the J gene TRBJ2-1; 7 nucleotides agree with TRBD2. The CDR3 consists of 15 residues. The V gene's germline CDR1 is KGHSY and CDR2 FQNENV. V trimming: 3 bases; J trimming: 3 bases; junction bases outside the gene matches: 5. CDR3 in amino acids: CASSQASGNYNEQFF. In nucleotides, the CDR3 is TGTGCCAGCAGCCAGGCGAGCGGGAACTACAATGAGCAGTTCTTC.

The chain carries TRBV6-1 and TRBJ1-5, with 9 bases identical to TRBD1. The germline CDR1 and CDR2 sequences are MNHNS and SASEGT. Trimming took 8 bases from V and 1 from J; bases not matched to a gene: 6. The CDR3 covers 15 residues. CDR3 amino acids: CASFSGTGSNQPQHF. The CDR3 bases are TGTGCCAGCTTCTCGGGGACAGGGAGCAATCAGCCCCAGCATTTT.

The rearrangement uses TRBV6-1 and TRBJ1-1, with 8 nucleotides matching TRBD1. V gave up 6 bases and J gave up 2 bases; unmatched junction bases: 8. This CDR3 has 15 amino acids. The germline CDR1 and CDR2 sequences are MNHNS and SASEGT. The DNA for the CDR3 is TGTGCCAGCAGGGCTGGACAGGGAGGAAACACTGAAGCTTTCTTT. It yields the protein CASRAGQGGNTEAFF.

This chain links TRBV9 with TRBJ2-5; tentatively, D is TRBD2 (5 bases). The CDR3 runs 15 residues. Germline loops: CDR1 SGDLS, CDR2 YYNGEE. The V gene lost 0 bases and the J gene lost 3 bases, with 12 bases spanning the gap. The CDR3: CASSVGGGLEETQYF. CDR3 coding DNA: TGTGCCAGCAGCGTAGGAGGAGGACTTGAAGAGACCCAGTACTTC.

The chain joins TRBV11-2 to TRBJ2-5; D might be TRBD1 (6 bases). V was cut by 0 bases and J by 2 bases, with 13 bases left in between. The CDR3 has 16 amino acids. Germline V CDR1 and CDR2: SGHAT, FQNNGV. CDR3 protein: CASSLDGGREQETQYF. CDR3 in DNA: TGTGCCAGCAGCTTAGATGGGGGCAGGGAACAAGAGACCCAGTACTTC.

The chain links TRBV5-4 to TRBJ2-3, with TRBD2 identical over 10 bases. The V gene's germline CDR1 is SGHNT and CDR2 YYREEE (reference sequence). V was clipped by 2 bases and J by 3 bases; unmatched bases: 3. CDR3 length equals 15 residues. The CDR3: CASSLAGGLTDTQYF. Here the CDR3 DNA reads TGTGCCAGCAGCTTAGCGGGGGGGCTAACAGATACGCAGTATTTT.

The chain combines TRBV4-1 with TRBJ2-5; D is perhaps TRBD1 (6 bases). Germline V gives CDR1 MGHRA, CDR2 YSYEKL. V was trimmed by 1 base and J by 6 bases, leaving 12 bases between them. The CDR3 is 14 residues long. CDR3 residues: CASSQASRGQTQYF. The CDR3 DNA follows: TGCGCCAGCAGCCAAGCATCCAGGGGACAGACCCAGTACTTC.

This clone was detected only a few times. CDR3 amino acids: CASSFGGRGSEQYF. As DNA, the CDR3 is TGTGCCAGCAGTTTCGGGGGTCGGGGCTCCGAGCAGTACTTC. The rearrangement uses TRBV27 and TRBJ2-7; a weak D match, TRBD2 (6 bases). This CDR3 has 14 amino acids. Germline loops: CDR1 MNHEY, CDR2 SMNVEV (reference sequence). Trimming cost V 3 bases and J 6 bases, with 15 bases left between them.

The rearrangement links TRBV7-2 to TRBJ1-5, with D maybe TRBD1 (6 bases). The CDR3 covers 14 residues. Germline V gene sequence: CDR1 SGHTA, CDR2 FQGNSA. The ends were cut back, 3 bases at V and 4 bases at J, with 10 bases in the middle. Written as DNA, the CDR3 is TGTGCCAGCAGCTTCTCACAGGGTAATCAGCCCCAGCATTTT. It translates to CASSFSQGNQPQHF.